This T cell receptor beta chain was sequenced during a study of T cell changes during pregnancy in multiple sclerosis. Trimming pared 5 bases from V and 0 bases from J, leaving 11 bases between. The CDR3 totals 14 residues. Germline V gives CDR1 LNHDA, CDR2 SQIVND (reference sequence). Generated by immunoSEQ multiplex PCR, the TCRdb table keeps only in-frame clones and is missing some. The top ten clones hold 2.5% to 3.5% of a sample with about 70,000 clones, around 94% of them seen once. This clone was seen a single time. The chain combines TRBV19 with TRBJ2-7, with a possible D match to TRBD1 (5 bases). The specimen was CD8+ T cells from peripheral blood mononuclear cells, collected in the third trimester of pregnancy. The sequence was obtained from a female donor in good health, enrolled as a control in a pregnancy study. CDR3 loop: CASSYTGDSYEQYF. The CDR3, as DNA: TGTGCCAGTAGTTATACAGGCGACTCCTACGAGCAGTACTTC.